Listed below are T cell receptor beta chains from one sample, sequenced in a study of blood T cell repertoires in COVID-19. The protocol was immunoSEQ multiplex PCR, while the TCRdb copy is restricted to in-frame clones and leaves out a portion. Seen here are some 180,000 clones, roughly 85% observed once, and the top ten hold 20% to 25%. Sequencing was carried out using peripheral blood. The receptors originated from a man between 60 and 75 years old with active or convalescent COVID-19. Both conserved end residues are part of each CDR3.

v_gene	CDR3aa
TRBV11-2	CASSFGLLPYNEQFF
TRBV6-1	CASSDRGRAQPQHF
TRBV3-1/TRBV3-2	CASSQVSGADTQYF
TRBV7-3	CASSAKINSPLHF
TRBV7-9	CASSRIEGQATF
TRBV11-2	CASSFYSGELFF
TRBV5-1	CASSFQVTDTQYF
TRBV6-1	CASSEFALYGYTF
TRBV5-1	CASSRGGYNEQFF
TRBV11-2	CASSLDGTGGWETQYF
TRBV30	CAWSVVDRDYGYTF
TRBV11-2	CASSLGGGTPGELFF
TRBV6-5	CASRIPGAYEQYF
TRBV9	CASSVGYGGAGETQYF
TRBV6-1	CASSEQVSYGYTF
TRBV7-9	CASSATQGNYGYTF
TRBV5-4	CASSSRTENTGELFF
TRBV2	CASSRDQPQHF
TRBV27	CASSSRGSGNTEAFF
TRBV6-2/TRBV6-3	CASSPHNGQFF